This TCR beta chain was identified during a study of blood T cell repertoires in COVID-19. Repertoires were generated with immunoSEQ multiplex PCR, while TCRdb's copy carries only in-frame clones and drops some. The sample lists 80,000 or so clones, more than 80% occurring once. The sample taken for sequencing was peripheral blood. This TCR was sampled from a woman aged 70-85 years with acute or convalescent COVID-19.

CDR3 amino acids: CASSYGEVLGYTF. The CDR3 coding sequence is TGTGCCAGCAGTTACGGGGAGGTCCTGGGCTACACCTTC. V and J are TRBV6-6 and TRBJ1-2; no reliable D call. Germline CDR1 is MNHNY and CDR2 is SVGAGI (reference sequence). Trimming cost V 2 bases and J 8 bases, with 12 bases left between them. The CDR3 sequence is 13 residues long.